The 21 T cell receptor beta chains below were found in one sample sequenced in a study of blood T cell repertoires in COVID-19. This table comes from immunoSEQ multiplex PCR, and its TCRdb copy is limited to in-frame clones, with some not included. The table records approximately 200,000 clones, more than 85% of them present only once. Sequenced sample: peripheral blood. The receptors here all came from a middle-aged man with active or convalescent COVID-19.

The count of this clone is one. The chain joins TRBV30 to TRBJ2-7; D perhaps matches TRBD2 (6 bases). CDR1 and CDR2 (germline): GTSNPN, SVGIG (reference sequence). This CDR3 is built from 14 residues. Trimming removed 4 bases from V and 3 bases from J, with 16 bases in between. The CDR3 spells CAWTSGTGVYEQYF. CDR3 DNA sequence: TGTGCCTGGACCTCGGGGACGGGGGTCTACGAGCAGTACTTC. Together with reference TRBV30 and TRBJ2-7, the CDR3 gives the full variable domain: SQTIHQWPATLVQPVGSPLSLECTVEGTSNPNLYWYRQAAGRGLQLLFYSVGIGQISSEVPQNLSASRPQDRQFILSSKKLLLSDSGFYLCAWTSGTGVYEQYFGPGTRLTVT.

The genes are TRBV27 and TRBJ2-7, with D maybe TRBD1 (6 bases). Germline CDR1 reads MNHEY; CDR2 reads SMNVEV (reference sequence). Trimming removed 5 bases at V and 3 bases at J, with 14 bases between. CDR3 length: 14 amino acids. The CDR3 nucleotides are TGTGCCAGCAGTATCTACCAGGGGATCTACGAGCAGTACTTC. This codes for CASSIYQGIYEQYF.

The CDR3 nucleotides are TGCGCCAGCAGCCCTAGGACTAGCGGTAGCACAGATACGCAGTATTTT. This translates into CASSPRTSGSTDTQYF. The chain links TRBV5-1 to TRBJ2-3; TRBD2 matches at 10 bases. This CDR3 contains 16 residues. CDR1 and CDR2 from the germline V gene are SGHRS and YFSETQ. Losses at the gene ends were 4 bases for V and 0 bases for J; bases not matched to a gene: 5.

J is TRBJ1-5 and V is TRBV5-8; D gene ambiguous. The germline V gene has CDR1 SGHTS and CDR2 YDEGEE. CDR3 length equals 15 residues. Trimming shortened V by 0 bases and J by 5 bases, and 12 bases separated the two germline ends. This CDR3 is CASSLGTEEHQPQHF. The CDR3 DNA reads TGTGCCAGCAGCTTGGGGACTGAAGAACATCAGCCCCAGCATTTT.

The rearrangement uses TRBV2 and TRBJ2-1, with 10 bases fitting TRBD2. Trimming at V came to 0 bases and at J to 2 bases, leaving 4 bases not matched to a gene. This CDR3 is 17 amino acids long. Per the germline V gene, CDR1 is SNHLY and CDR2 is FYNNEI. The CDR3 region is CASSEAPGLAAYNEQFF. The CDR3 nucleotides are TGTGCCAGCAGTGAAGCCCCCGGACTAGCGGCCTACAATGAGCAGTTCTTC.

This chain uses TRBV2 with TRBJ2-3; possibly TRBD2 for D (6 bases). The ends were cut back, 3 bases at V and 6 bases at J, with 16 bases in the middle. The germline gives CDR1 SNHLY, CDR2 FYNNEI. There are 15 residues in the CDR3. In DNA, the CDR3 is TGTGCCAGCAGTGATGCTAGCCCGGCGGGGGATACGCAGTATTTT. Translated, it gives CASSDASPAGDTQYF.

This clone was seen a single time. The rearrangement uses TRBV7-3 and TRBJ2-7, with 9 nucleotides matching TRBD2. V lost 3 bases, J lost 7 bases, and 19 bases stayed unmatched. Germline V gene data show CDR1 as SGHTA and CDR2 as FQGTGA. The CDR3 contains 18 residues. The CDR3 sequence is CASSFGIGTSPILCEQYF. The DNA of the CDR3 is TGTGCCAGCAGCTTCGGAATCGGGACTAGCCCTATATTATGTGAGCAGTACTTC.

The V and J genes are TRBV12-5 and TRBJ2-3, with TRBD2 matching over 15 bases. V was pared by 6 bases and J by 4 bases, with 8 bases of the junction left unmatched. Per germline, CDR1 LGHNT and CDR2 FRNRAP. The CDR3 is 17 residues long. CDR3 region: CASGWSGTSGRPDTQYF. CDR3 nucleotide sequence: TGTGCTAGTGGCTGGTCCGGGACTAGCGGGAGGCCAGATACGCAGTATTTT.

The rearrangement joins TRBV6-5 to TRBJ1-1; possible D gene TRBD1, 5 bases. V shed 11 bases and J shed 7 bases, with 14 bases lying between them. Germline CDR1 MNHEY, CDR2 SVGAGI. This CDR3 has 11 amino acids. CDR3 DNA sequence: TGTGCCGGAAACTGGGGCAGTGAAGCTTTCTTT. Protein: CAGNWGSEAFF.

This clone was seen just once. The V call is TRBV12-5, the J call TRBJ2-7, with D uncertain. The CDR3 totals 12 residues. Germline V CDR1 and CDR2: LGHNT, FRNRAP. Trimming cost V 4 bases and J 3 bases, with 7 bases left between them. The CDR3 DNA reads TGTGCTAGTGGTTCCCAAATCTACGAGCAGTACTTC. The encoded protein is CASGSQIYEQYF.

The rearrangement uses TRBV9 and TRBJ2-7, with 10 bases matching TRBD1. Looked up from germline, CDR1 is SGDLS and CDR2 is YYNGEE. Trimming cost V 0 bases and J 5 bases; bases outside gene matches: 8. This CDR3 region has 16 residues. CDR3 DNA sequence: TGTGCCAGCAGCGTAGCCGCCGGGACAGGGGCCCACGAGCAGTACTTC. Protein product: CASSVAAGTGAHEQYF.

The chain is built from TRBV4-1 and TRBJ2-2, with 11 bases that match TRBD2. The CDR3 has 16 amino acids. The ends lost 5 bases at V and 3 bases at J; junction bases unmatched: 5. Germline CDR1 is MGHRA and CDR2 is YSYEKL. Here the CDR3 reads CASSSTSGSDTGELFF. DNA of the CDR3: TGCGCCAGCAGCTCAACTAGCGGGAGTGACACCGGGGAGCTGTTTTTT.

The chain carries TRBV2 and TRBJ1-2; 10 positions match TRBD1. CDR1 and CDR2 from the germline V gene are SNHLY and FYNNEI. The CDR3 totals 14 residues. V gave up 5 bases and J gave up 7 bases; unmatched junction bases: 7. CDR3 bases: TGTGCCAGCAGTAAGGACAGGGGGATCCTTGGCTACACCTTC. Protein product: CASSKDRGILGYTF.

This chain uses TRBV28 with TRBJ1-2; 10 nucleotides agree with TRBD1. Germline loops: CDR1 MDHEN, CDR2 SYDVKM. The CDR3 consists of 14 residues. The V and J ends lost 10 bases and 6 bases, in that order; junction bases with no gene match: 11. The CDR3 sequence is CAIYDRGRLNGYTF. DNA of the CDR3: TGTGCCATCTACGACAGGGGGCGCTTAAATGGCTACACCTTC.

The table lists this clone with a count of one. The chain uses TRBV9 and TRBJ1-3; no firm D call. V gave up 4 bases and J gave up 2 bases, with 7 bases separating them. Germline V CDR1 and CDR2: SGDLS, YYNGEE. The CDR3 spans 13 residues. CDR3 residues: CASSPIAGNTIYF. In DNA, the CDR3 is TGTGCCAGCAGCCCGATAGCTGGAAACACCATATATTTT.

Comments on this clone: A read error may account for a junction end that differs from germline. V is TRBV7-9 and J is TRBJ1-1, with D perhaps matching TRBD1 (6 bases). CDR3 length: 12 residues. Germline CDR1 reads SEHNR; CDR2 reads FQNEAQ (reference sequence). This chain's CDR3 is CAGSLGQKEAFF. In nucleotides, the CDR3 is TGTGCCGGCAGCCTTGGACAGAAAGAAGCTTTCTTT.

V usage is TRBV28 and J usage is TRBJ2-1; D may be TRBD2 (6 bases). This CDR3 is built from 15 residues. The V gene lost 3 bases and the J gene lost 9 bases, with 18 bases spanning the gap. The V gene's germline CDR1 is MDHEN and CDR2 SYDVKM. The CDR3: CASSFVKRAGGEQFF. The CDR3 DNA follows: TGTGCCAGCAGTTTTGTGAAGCGGGCCGGGGGTGAGCAGTTCTTC. Using reference TRBV28 and TRBJ2-1 for the parts outside the CDR3, the full variable domain is DVKVTQSSRYLVKRTGEKVFLECVQDMDHENMFWYRQDPGLGLRLIYFSYDVKMKEKGDIPEGYSVSREKKERFSLILESASTNQTSMYLCASSFVKRAGGEQFFGPGTRLTVL.

V usage is TRBV5-8 and J usage is TRBJ1-1, with TRBD1 matching 9 bases. V shed 3 bases, J shed 0 bases, and the junction held 6 bases outside the gene matches. The CDR3 extends over 16 amino acids. From germline, CDR1 is SGHTS and CDR2 YDEGEE. CDR3 in amino acids: CASSWDRDHMNTEAFF. The DNA for the CDR3 is TGTGCCAGCAGCTGGGACAGGGATCATATGAACACTGAAGCTTTCTTT.

The CDR3 DNA follows: TGTGCCAGCAGCTTACAGGGATCGGCGGGGGCCAACGTCCTGACTTTC. It encodes CASSLQGSAGANVLTF. The chain has TRBV11-3 and TRBJ2-6; D is perhaps TRBD1 (5 bases). Trimming pared 2 bases from V and 4 bases from J, leaving 12 bases between. CDR1 and CDR2 (germline): SGHNT, YENEEA. This CDR3 is built from 16 residues.

The genes are TRBV6-5 and TRBJ1-2; D unresolved. This CDR3 has 13 amino acids. CDR1 and CDR2 from the germline V gene are MNHEY and SVGAGI. The germline V and J ends were trimmed by 5 bases and 3 bases, with 10 bases remaining between them. The CDR3: CASSPNRDYGYTF. DNA for the CDR3: TGTGCCAGCAGTCCGAACAGAGACTATGGCTACACCTTC.

The rearrangement joins TRBV19 to TRBJ2-1; D remains unclear. V lost 1 base, J lost 4 bases, and 5 bases lay in between. CDR1 is LNHDA and CDR2 is SQIVND in the germline V gene (reference sequence). The length of the CDR3 is 13 residues. The CDR3 loop reads CASSIGIYNEQFF. DNA of the CDR3: TGTGCCAGTAGTATAGGTATTTACAATGAGCAGTTCTTC.